The clone carrying this T cell receptor (beta chain) was observed at least ten times. Its antigen is not identified. With V trimmed by 6 bases and J by 6 bases, 5 bases remained unmatched. The CDR3 has 13 amino acids. Germline assignment: CDR1 SNHLY and CDR2 FYNNEI. This sample was taken from a study of early T cells in non-severe SARS-CoV-2 infection. Across the whole study: Unpaired chains resulted from sequencing bulk RNA of unsorted whole blood. Study conclusions and caveats: VDJdb matching favored anti-spike CD8 responses, missing private and CD4 specificities.

The library protocol tagged individual cDNA molecules with unique molecular identifiers. Using its own MiXCR run on the 5' RACE reads, TCRdb lists one record per CDR3 protein. Of some 66,000 distinct CDR3 sequences listed, under 15% are singletons. The chain recombines TRBV2 with TRBJ1-2, with 9 bases identical to TRBD1. Sequenced: whole blood. The receptor was derived from an adult who was a healthcare worker with PCR-confirmed SARS-CoV-2 infection or an uninfected control (not recorded which). The CDR3 is CASRRDREDGYTF. CDR3 bases: TGTGCCAGCAGACGGGACAGGGAAGATGGCTACACCTTC.